These 19 T cell receptor beta chains originate from one sample sequenced in a study of blood T cells in healthy people across ages (dated by TCRdb to 2013 to 2016). Library construction relied on 5' RACE. Sequenced using an Illumina HiSeq 2500. The second PCR ran for about 6 to 11 cycles and used a J-beta primer mix along with a sample-barcoded 5' primer. Clones were called with MiXCR by TCRdb after fastp trimmed the public reads at Q25, and only in-frame beta chains were retained. Rows with a matching CDR3 protein are joined into one entry that keeps the most common DNA and genes. The sample contains fewer than 1,000,000 distinct CDR3 sequences, 46% of them found a single time. The biggest ten clones account for 18% of the sample. The sample was blood. The receptors come from an elderly man in good health.

The chain combines TRBV7-9 with TRBJ1-1; no firm D call. The germline V and J ends were trimmed by 5 bases and 7 bases, with 11 bases remaining between them. Per the germline V gene, CDR1 is SEHNR and CDR2 is FQNEAQ (reference sequence). This CDR3 is built from 12 residues. In DNA, the CDR3 is TGTGCCAGCAGCCACCGACAAGTTGAAGCTTTCTTT. Translated, it gives CASSHRQVEAFF.

J is TRBJ2-7 and V is TRBV6-5; a weak D match, TRBD1 (5 bases). V lost 8 bases, J lost 4 bases, and 12 bases lay in between. Germline V lookup: CDR1 MNHEY, CDR2 SVGAGI. The CDR3 is 12 amino acids. For the CDR3, the DNA is TGTGCCAGCGGGCGGACAAGGTACGAGCAGTACTTC. This encodes CASGRTRYEQYF.

This clonotype was seen a few times. The chain employs TRBV6-2 or TRBV6-3 and TRBJ1-1; D call uncertain. V shed 6 bases and J shed 4 bases, with 15 bases lying between them. Germline CDR1 MNHEY, CDR2 SVGEGT. CDR3 length: 14 residues. Written as DNA, the CDR3 is TGTGCCAGCAGAATTGGGGAGGTGGCCACTGAAGCTTTCTTT. Translating gives CASRIGEVATEAFF.

The V and J genes are TRBV4-2 and TRBJ2-7, with D perhaps being TRBD1 or TRBD2 (5 bases each). Trimming took 4 bases from V and 3 from J, leaving 13 bases between them. This CDR3 comprises 14 residues. Germline-derived CDR1 and CDR2 are LGHNA and YNFKEQ. CDR3 loop: CASSPEGPYYEQYF. The CDR3 DNA reads as TGTGCCAGCAGCCCAGAGGGACCTTACTACGAGCAGTACTTC.

There are a few counts of this clonotype. The chain has TRBV7-7 and TRBJ2-5; 9 bases are shared with TRBD1. The CDR3 runs to 15 residues. Trimming removed 6 bases from V and 4 bases from J; junction bases left unmatched: 9. In germline, CDR1 is SSHAT, CDR2 FNYEAQ (reference sequence). The CDR3 DNA sequence: TGTGCCAGCAGTTACTCCGGGACAGGGTTAGAGACCCAGTACTTC. Translated: CASSYSGTGLETQYF. Complete variable domain (other parts from reference TRBV7-7 and TRBJ2-5): GAGVSQSPRYKVTKRGQDVTLRCDPISSHATLYWYQQALGQGPEFLTYFNYEAQPDKSGLPSDRFSAERPEGSISTLTIQRTEQRDSAMYRCASSYSGTGLETQYFGPGTRLLVL.

The table lists this clonotype with a few counts. The chain recombines TRBV7-2 with TRBJ2-1, with 10 nucleotides matching TRBD1. With V trimmed by 5 bases and J by 9 bases, 13 bases remained unmatched. Germline values: CDR1 SGHTA, CDR2 FQGNSA. This CDR3 contains 16 residues. CDR3 in amino acids: CASSNPWGQGTGEQFF. The DNA for the CDR3 is TGTGCCAGCAGCAACCCTTGGGGACAGGGGACAGGTGAGCAGTTCTTC.

This rearrangement joins TRBV11-3 to TRBJ2-5; 11 bases line up with TRBD1. Germline assignment: CDR1 SGHNT and CDR2 YENEEA. J was trimmed by 4 bases and V by 5 bases; bases with no gene match: 9. The CDR3 spans 16 residues. Written as DNA, the CDR3 is TGTGCCAGCAGCCCTGGACAGGGGGCGGTCGGAGAGACCCAGTACTTC. This sequence encodes CASSPGQGAVGETQYF.

V is TRBV7-2 and J is TRBJ1-4; no firm D call. Germline assignment: CDR1 SGHTA and CDR2 FQGNSA. The CDR3 is made up of 15 amino acids. Trimming took off 1 base at V and 3 bases at J, with 9 bases between the two ends. The CDR3 protein is CASSLVGSPNEKLFF. DNA of the CDR3: TGTGCCAGCAGCTTAGTTGGGTCGCCTAATGAAAAACTGTTTTTT.

The chain couples TRBV6-2 or TRBV6-3 to TRBJ2-1, with 10 bases lining up with TRBD1. The CDR3 runs 15 residues. In germline, CDR1 is MNHEY, CDR2 SVGEGT. V dropped 5 bases and J dropped 6; count of bases not matched to a gene: 7. The CDR3 protein is CASSTGTGVINEQFF. CDR3 in DNA: TGTGCCAGCAGTACCGGGACAGGGGTGATCAATGAGCAGTTCTTC.

This chain uses TRBV13 with TRBJ2-2; D unclear. Germline V gives CDR1 PRHDT, CDR2 FYEKMQ (reference sequence). V lost 8 bases to trimming and J lost 2 bases, with 12 bases between them. This CDR3 has 14 residues. CDR3 residues: CASGIRINTGELFF. CDR3 coding DNA: TGTGCCAGCGGGATCAGGATAAACACCGGGGAGCTGTTTTTT.

This sequence joins TRBV12-3 or TRBV12-4 and TRBJ2-3; 8 bases line up with TRBD2. V trimming: 3 bases; J trimming: 2 bases; junction bases outside the gene matches: 4. The CDR3 is 15 amino acids. Here the CDR3 DNA reads TGTGCCAGCAGTTTGGTAGCGGGATACACAGATACGCAGTATTTT. This codes for CASSLVAGYTDTQYF.

The chain employs TRBV25-1 and TRBJ1-2, with D uncertain. This CDR3 spans 11 amino acids. The germline V gene has CDR1 MGHDK and CDR2 SYGVNS. V dropped 5 bases and J dropped 8 bases, with 9 bases sitting between them. CDR3 sequence (DNA): TGTGCCAGCAGTCTTGGAGCGGGCTACACCTTC. Translating it yields CASSLGAGYTF.

This clonotype was counted between two and nine times. This chain joins TRBV6-1 and TRBJ2-1; possibly TRBD2 for D (6 bases). V was cut by 6 bases and J by 10 bases, with 28 bases left in between. This CDR3 has 17 amino acids. Germline V CDR1 and CDR2: MNHNS, SASEGT. In DNA form, the CDR3 reads TGTGCCAGCAGAACACTCACCCGGGTCGGGCCTGCGGGGGAGCAGTTCTTC. Translated: CASRTLTRVGPAGEQFF.

The chain links TRBV20-1 to TRBJ2-5, with a possible D match to TRBD2 (6 bases). Germline V CDR1 and CDR2: DFQATT, SNEGSKA (reference sequence). The CDR3 loop spans 15 amino acids. With 6 bases removed from V and 0 bases from J, the gap between germline ends came to 17 bases. Here the CDR3 reads CSAYRLEVYQETQYF. The DNA for the CDR3 is TGCAGTGCCTATCGACTAGAGGTGTACCAAGAGACCCAGTACTTC.

The CDR3 is CASSCPGEAVGYTF. The CDR3 DNA follows: TGCGCCAGCAGCTGCCCGGGGGAGGCTGTTGGCTACACCTTC. This chain joins TRBV4-3 and TRBJ1-2; D might be TRBD1 (5 bases). V was clipped by 5 bases and J by 7 bases, with 17 bases between them. Germline V gene sequence: CDR1 LGHNA, CDR2 YSLEER. This CDR3 region has 14 residues.

The V call is TRBV7-2, the J call TRBJ2-3; no definite D call. The CDR3 is 15 residues long. Trimming removed 4 bases at V and 3 bases at J, with 14 bases between. Germline CDR1 reads SGHTA; CDR2 reads FQGNSA. CDR3 nucleotide sequence: TGTGCCAGCAGCTCTAGTGTATCTTCGACAGATACGCAGTATTTT. It is translated as CASSSSVSSTDTQYF.

V and J are TRBV28 and TRBJ2-6, with a tentative D call TRBD2 (6 bases). With 11 bases removed from V and 0 bases from J, the gap between germline ends came to 17 bases. Germline loops: CDR1 MDHEN, CDR2 SYDVKM. The CDR3 is made up of 16 amino acids. The CDR3, as DNA: TGTGCCTCAACCGGGCGGGGCCCCTCTGGGGCCAACGTCCTGACTTTC. This sequence encodes CASTGRGPSGANVLTF.

As DNA, the CDR3 is TGCAGCGTTGAAGGTGACAGAAACATTCAGTACTTC. Translation gives CSVEGDRNIQYF. The chain links TRBV29-1 to TRBJ2-4; the D gene is possibly TRBD1 (5 bases). The V end lost 1 base, the J end lost 6 bases, and 7 bases lay between the germline ends. Per the germline V gene, CDR1 is SQVTM and CDR2 is ANQGSEA. The CDR3 has 12 residues.

The rearrangement uses TRBV13 and TRBJ1-5; D gene unclear. CDR1 PRHDT and CDR2 FYEKMQ come from the germline V gene (reference sequence). The CDR3 is 13 residues long. The V gene lost 5 bases and the J gene lost 7 bases, with 12 bases spanning the gap. CDR3 DNA: TGTGCCAGCAGCCGAGGGTCCAGGCAGCCCCAGCATTTT. This gives the protein CASSRGSRQPQHF.